This entry features one T cell receptor beta chain sequence. Its antigen is unknown. No per-base quality is available; no much larger clone lies one base away. The data stem from a study of T cells in localized non-small cell lung cancer (dated by TCRdb to the early 2020s). Looking at the study overall: The study examined T cell repertoires in 200 to 300 patients with early-stage NSCLC and compared tumors with uninvolved tumor-adjacent lungs. The cohort consisted of approximately 240 treatment-naive NSCLC patients whose localized lung tumors had been resected. Of the NSCLC patients, 120 to 150 were male and about a hundred were female, and the mean age was about 69 years. On the study overall, not on this receptor specifically: Longer overall survival was associated with higher T cell density in blood, whereas shorter survival was associated with higher clonality in adjacent lung. A median of about 55 of the top 100 tumor clones were detected in paired uninvolved adjacent lung, and 25 to 35 of these tumor clones were also found among the top 100 clones of the paired uninvolved adjacent lung. Uninvolved tumor-adjacent lung showed the highest T cell clonality, higher than tumor, which suggests more focused antigenic responses in the uninvolved tumor-adjacent lung. Because the study design was exploratory, TCR variables were selected using unadjusted p-values without false-discovery rate correction. Because multi-region sequencing of the tumors was not done, intratumor heterogeneity could not be ruled out.

Relative to germline, V is missing 5 bases and J is missing 4 bases, with 11 bases of the junction outside any gene match. CDR1 and CDR2 (MNHEY, SMNVEV) derive from the germline V gene (reference sequence). The CDR3 starts with the cysteine, ends with the phenylalanine, and has 17 residues. This entry keeps only the CDR3 DNA: 51 bases, framed from base 1. At diagnosis, tumor, uninvolved tumor-adjacent lung and peripheral blood were collected and then preserved as a mix of FFPE and fresh-frozen material. For TCR repertoire profiling, blood samples were analyzed as peripheral blood mononuclear cells. TCR beta CDR3 regions were sequenced from DNA using the immunoSEQ Assay. The paper's processing steps were these. T cell density was computed as TCR beta template counts normalized to usable DNA estimated by amplifying housekeeping genes. The preseqR package was used to estimate richness by extrapolating to 400,000 templates for PBMC samples and to 120,000 templates for tissue samples. Clonality was defined by subtracting Pielou's evenness from one. Tissue-enriched TCRs were identified by differential abundance testing using productive amino-acid clonotypes, minimum total count 5 and alpha 0.1. The Jaccard Index and the Morisita Overlap Index were used to measure repertoire overlap between compartments. GLIPH grouped TCR beta CDR3s together with public tetramer-defined viral CDR3s, and a viral motif had to include at least three viral sequences and also show V-gene enrichment. TCRdb took this table from immuneACCESS and kept in-frame rearrangements with V and J called. Such tables lack part of the clones; where checked against another copy, unresolved V genes explain under half of the gap, and the rest is unexplained. The DNA gave D and trimming, while V, J and clone size come from that table. The sample table contains about 78,000 clones; only one count was recorded for 84% of them. The ten largest clones add up to under 3.5% of the sample.

The sequences come from peripheral blood, collected before any cancer treatment. Recombination joined TRBV27 with TRBJ2-2; 9 middle bases align to TRBD2. The sequence came from a man aged 40-75 years with stage I lung adenocarcinoma. The bases are TGTGCCAGCAGTCGCCCTAGCGGGGAGACAAGCACCGGGGAGCTGTTTTTT. It is translated as CASSRPSGETSTGELFF.